These 22 T cell receptor beta chains originate from one sample sequenced in a study of regulatory T cells in long-lasting Graves disease. Time point in this sample: newly diagnosed GD, antithyroid drugs for less than 3 months. Extracted RNA from PBMCs served as the source of the TCR library. For TCR beta, libraries came from iRepertoire HTBI primers and Arm-PCR of CDR3 regions. TCRdb reprocessed the multiplex PCR reads with MiXCR, giving one entry per CDR3 protein. Altogether fewer than 650,000 distinct CDR3 sequences are present, approximately 16% being singletons, with the ten largest covering 12%. This sample also belongs to another study, concerning T cells in Graves' hyperthyroidism and ophthalmopathy.

The source was peripheral blood mononuclear cells (PBMCs), collected at new diagnosis, from a patient treated with antithyroid drugs. These receptors were obtained from a young man with Graves disease.

This clonotype was counted many times. J is TRBJ1-3 and V is TRBV11-2, with 7 bases identical to TRBD1. The CDR3 totals 15 residues. Germline loops: CDR1 SGHAT, CDR2 FQNNGV. Losses at the gene ends were 4 bases for V and 3 bases for J; bases not matched to a gene: 6. In DNA, the CDR3 is TGTGCCAGCAGCTCGACAGGGTGGAGTGGAAACACCATATATTTT. It yields the protein CASSSTGWSGNTIYF.

This chain joins TRBV5-4 and TRBJ2-3; 11 bases are a match to TRBD2. V shed 1 base and J 3 bases; nucleotides not matched to a gene: 4. Germline V gives CDR1 SGHNT, CDR2 YYREEE (reference sequence). The CDR3 consists of 16 residues. The CDR3 nucleotides read TGTGCCAGCAGCTTGAAGGCTAGCGGGAGGACAGATACGCAGTATTTT. Encoded protein: CASSLKASGRTDTQYF.

The genes are TRBV29-1 and TRBJ1-2; 9 bases map to TRBD1. J was trimmed by 2 bases and V by 6 bases; bases with no gene match: 7. Looked up from germline, CDR1 is SQVTM and CDR2 is ANQGSEA. There are 14 residues in the CDR3. CDR3 in amino acids: CSVQGQGTNYGYTF. The CDR3 coding sequence is TGCAGCGTGCAGGGACAGGGCACCAACTATGGCTACACCTTC. The variable domain in full, with the rest retrieved from reference TRBV29-1 and TRBJ1-2, is SAVISQKPSRDICQRGTSLTIQCQVDSQVTMMFWYRQQPGQSLTLIATANQGSEATYESGFVIDKFPISRPNLTFSTLTVSNMSPEDSSIYLCSVQGQGTNYGYTFGSGTRLTVV.

The table lists this clonotype with a count of one. V usage is TRBV11-3 and J usage is TRBJ2-1; D unresolved. The CDR3 has 15 residues. Germline CDR1 reads SGHNT; CDR2 reads YENEEA. With 6 bases removed from V and 0 bases from J, the gap between germline ends came to 12 bases. Written as DNA, the CDR3 is TGTGCCAGCAGTAATATAGGCGCCTCCTACAATGAGCAGTTCTTC. Translation: CASSNIGASYNEQFF.

The chain has TRBV14 and TRBJ1-1, with unresolved D. CDR3 length: 11 amino acids. Per germline, CDR1 SGHDN and CDR2 FVKESK. Trimming cost V 2 bases and J 10 bases, with 8 bases left between them. CDR3 sequence (DNA): TGTGCCAGCAGCCAACGTCGTGGAGCTTTCTTT. Translated, it gives CASSQRRGAFF.

This clonotype was seen ten or more times. V usage is TRBV30 and J usage is TRBJ2-7; the D gene is possibly TRBD1 (5 bases). The V and J ends lost 0 bases and 0 bases respectively, with 9 bases between them. This CDR3 contains 14 residues. Germline CDR1 reads GTSNPN; CDR2 reads SVGIG (reference sequence). CDR3 coding DNA: TGTGCCTGGAGTGTACTACAGGACTCCTACGAGCAGTACTTC. This codes for CAWSVLQDSYEQYF. Looking up the rest from reference TRBV30 and TRBJ2-7 gives the full variable domain: SQTIHQWPATLVQPVGSPLSLECTVEGTSNPNLYWYRQAAGRGLQLLFYSVGIGQISSEVPQNLSASRPQDRQFILSSKKLLLSDSGFYLCAWSVLQDSYEQYFGPGTRLTVT.

This clonotype came up many times. V is TRBV2 and J is TRBJ2-5; D might be TRBD1 or TRBD2, each matching 7 bases. V was shortened by 4 bases and J by 7 bases, with 28 bases between the two germline ends. The CDR3 loop spans 18 amino acids. From germline, CDR1 is SNHLY and CDR2 FYNNEI. CDR3 region: CASSGEGTQQGYFATQYF. In DNA form, the CDR3 reads TGTGCCAGCAGTGGGGAGGGGACCCAACAGGGGTATTTCGCGACCCAGTACTTC.

This clonotype was detected ten times or more. This rearrangement joins TRBV6-1 to TRBJ2-5; possibly TRBD2 for D (5 bases). The CDR3 extends over 14 amino acids. V was trimmed by 6 bases and J by 1 base, leaving 12 bases between them. Per the germline V gene, CDR1 is MNHNS and CDR2 is SASEGT. CDR3 sequence reads: CASSNRGVQETQYF. For the CDR3, the DNA is TGTGCCAGCAGCAACCGGGGTGTCCAAGAGACCCAGTACTTC.

This clonotype turned up a few times. V usage is TRBV5-1 and J usage is TRBJ2-1; a weak D match, TRBD2 (5 bases). TRBJ2-5 matches the DNA end more closely, so the J call is doubtful. CDR1 is SGHRS, CDR2 YFSETQ, per germline. This CDR3 is 15 amino acids long. CDR3 nucleotides: TGCGCCAGCAAGGAAGAGGGCGCGCTGATAGAGACCCAGTACTTC. Translating gives CASKEEGALIETQYF.

The rearrangement links TRBV6-2 or TRBV6-3 to TRBJ2-3; TRBD1 or TRBD2 may be the D gene (5 bases each). V shed 2 bases and J shed 8 bases, with 8 bases lying between them. CDR1 and CDR2 (germline): MNHEY, SVGEGT. The CDR3 length is 12 residues. CDR3 nucleotides: TGTGCCAGCAGTTACGGTGGGACTACGCAGTATTTT. This codes for CASSYGGTTQYF.

This clonotype showed up many times. The V call is TRBV5-1, the J call TRBJ2-1; tentative D call: TRBD2 (5 bases). The length of the CDR3 is 13 residues. Germline assignment: CDR1 SGHRS and CDR2 YFSETQ. Trimming took 3 bases from V and 5 from J, leaving 9 bases between them. The CDR3 DNA is TGCGCCAGCAGCTCTGCCGGGGACAATGAGCAGTTCTTC. This translates into CASSSAGDNEQFF.

This clonotype was counted many times. V and J are TRBV5-1 and TRBJ1-1; D remains unclear. V lost 0 bases, J lost 6 bases, and 12 bases lay in between. The CDR3 totals 14 residues. The V gene's germline CDR1 is SGHRS and CDR2 YFSETQ. The CDR3 loop is CASSLDPSTPEAFF. The CDR3 coding sequence is TGCGCCAGCAGCTTGGATCCCTCAACTCCTGAAGCTTTCTTT.

This clonotype was seen at least ten times. The chain combines TRBV12-3 or TRBV12-4 with TRBJ1-1, with unresolved D. This CDR3 has 14 residues. Trimming left V 5 bases short and J 3 bases short, with 13 bases between. DNA of the CDR3: TGTGCCAGCAGTCCCTTAGGAGGGCACACTGAAGCTTTCTTT. Its translation is CASSPLGGHTEAFF.

The sample holds many counts of this clonotype. A junction end diverges from the germline sequence, so it may reflect a read error. The chain uses TRBV5-1 and TRBJ2-2, with TRBD2 matching over 8 bases. Germline V gives CDR1 SGHRS, CDR2 YFSETQ. The CDR3 totals 13 residues. In nucleotides, the CDR3 is TGTGCCAGCGGGGGACAGAACACCGGGGAGCTGTTTTTT. Translating gives CASGGQNTGELFF.

This clonotype was counted at least ten times. The V call is TRBV11-2, the J call TRBJ2-7; 7 nucleotides align to TRBD1. Germline V gene data show CDR1 as SGHAT and CDR2 as FQNNGV. V was pared by 4 bases and J by 7 bases, with 4 bases of the junction left unmatched. The CDR3 runs to 12 residues. This CDR3 reads CASSYKGQEQYF. CDR3 in DNA: TGTGCCAGCAGCTACAAGGGACAGGAGCAGTACTTC.

This clonotype was seen ten or more times. The chain is built from TRBV5-1 and TRBJ2-3, with TRBD1 matching 8 bases. Germline CDR1 and CDR2: SGHRS and YFSETQ. This CDR3 has 15 amino acids. V shed 0 bases and J 1 base; nucleotides not matched to a gene: 1. The CDR3 is CASSLEQGGTDTQYF. The CDR3 DNA follows: TGCGCCAGCAGCTTGGAACAGGGGGGCACAGATACGCAGTATTTT.

In its sample, this clonotype was seen a few times. The genes are TRBV29-1 and TRBJ2-2, with 8 bases aligning to TRBD2. The CDR3 consists of 14 residues. V gave up 3 bases and J gave up 4 bases; unmatched junction bases: 4. Germline CDR1 and CDR2: SQVTM and ANQGSEA. The CDR3 spells CSVEIAGITGELFF. The CDR3 nucleotides are TGCAGCGTTGAGATAGCGGGGATCACCGGGGAGCTGTTTTTT.

This clonotype has at least ten counts. Written as DNA, the CDR3 is TGTGCCAGCAGTTTACTCCCAAACACCGGGGAGCTGTTTTTT. It translates to CASSLLPNTGELFF. The gene calls are TRBV27 and TRBJ2-2; D gene unclear. V lost 2 bases and J 2 bases, leaving 6 bases between the germline ends. Germline V gene sequence: CDR1 MNHEY, CDR2 SMNVEV (reference sequence). The CDR3 loop spans 14 amino acids.

The gene calls are TRBV7-8 and TRBJ2-3; TRBD2 agrees at 7 bases. Trimming took 5 bases from V and 4 from J; bases not matched to a gene: 12. CDR3 length equals 16 residues. Germline V CDR1 and CDR2: SGHVS, FQNEAQ. CDR3 in amino acids: CASSLFLAGEADTQYF. CDR3 DNA: TGTGCCAGCAGCCTTTTTTTGGCGGGAGAGGCAGATACGCAGTATTTT.

In this sample, this clonotype turned up many times. The chain carries TRBV7-3 and TRBJ2-7; D might be TRBD1 or TRBD2, each matching 5 bases. CDR3 size: 14 residues. The germline V gene has CDR1 SGHTA and CDR2 FQGTGA. V lost 2 bases and J lost 5, with 13 bases in between. The CDR3, as DNA: TGTGCCAGCAGCTTAGGGACGGGCTTGGACGAGCAGTACTTC. This gives the protein CASSLGTGLDEQYF.

This clonotype was counted a few times. V usage is TRBV29-1 and J usage is TRBJ2-5; 9 positions match TRBD1. The length of the CDR3 is 13 residues. The germline V gene has CDR1 SQVTM and CDR2 ANQGSEA. V dropped 6 bases and J dropped 5; count of bases not matched to a gene: 7. CDR3: CSVNRGRSETQYF. For the CDR3, the DNA is TGCAGCGTCAACAGGGGGCGTTCCGAGACCCAGTACTTC.

There are a few counts of this clonotype. This rearrangement joins TRBV27 to TRBJ1-1; D is perhaps TRBD1 (6 bases). Germline CDR1 is MNHEY and CDR2 is SMNVEV (reference sequence). CDR3 length: 14 residues. Trimming removed 2 bases from V and 2 bases from J, with 9 bases in between. The chain's CDR3 is CASSLRQANTEAFF. The DNA of the CDR3 is TGTGCCAGCAGTTTAAGACAGGCTAACACTGAAGCTTTCTTT.